This TCR beta chain was sequenced during a study of identical twins. A universal primer site arose from template switching, and cDNA bore unique molecular identifiers. Using its own MiXCR run on the 5' RACE reads, TCRdb lists one record per CDR3 protein. The top ten clones hold around 13% of a sample with hundreds of thousands of distinct CDR3 sequences, about 18% of them seen once. Every donor was a healthy Caucasian. Points from the study as a whole: In cord blood, abundant beta clonotypes had fewer insertions; memory showed no trend.

This clonotype was seen only a few times. What it binds is unknown. These data were also reused for a study on T cells expressing NK-cell markers. That work adds: Clones of NKG2C+ T cells that had expanded were of unclear HCMV specificity.

This sequence originates from a woman aged 18-29 years in good health. Specimen: PBMCs.

DNA of the CDR3: TGCGCCAGCAGCCGTCCCCAGAGCTCCTACAATGAGCAGTTCTTC. Translated, it gives CASSRPQSSYNEQFF. The V and J genes are TRBV5-1 and TRBJ2-1; D call uncertain. The germline V gene has CDR1 SGHRS and CDR2 YFSETQ. This CDR3 has 15 amino acids. The V end was cut by 4 bases, the J end by 0 bases, with 11 bases between.